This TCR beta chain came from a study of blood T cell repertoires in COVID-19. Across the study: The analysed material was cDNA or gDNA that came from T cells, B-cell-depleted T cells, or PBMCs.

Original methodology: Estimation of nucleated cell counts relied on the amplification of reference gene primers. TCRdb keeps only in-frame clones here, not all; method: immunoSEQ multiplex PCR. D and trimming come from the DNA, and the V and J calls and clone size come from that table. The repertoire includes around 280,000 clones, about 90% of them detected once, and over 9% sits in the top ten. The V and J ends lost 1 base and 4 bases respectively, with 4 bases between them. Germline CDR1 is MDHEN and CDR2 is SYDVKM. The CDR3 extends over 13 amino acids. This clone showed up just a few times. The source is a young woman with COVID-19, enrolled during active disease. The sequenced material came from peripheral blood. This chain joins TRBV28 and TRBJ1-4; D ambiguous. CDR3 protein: CASSLFLNEKLFF. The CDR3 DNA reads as TGTGCCAGCAGTTTATTCCTTAATGAAAAACTGTTTTTT.